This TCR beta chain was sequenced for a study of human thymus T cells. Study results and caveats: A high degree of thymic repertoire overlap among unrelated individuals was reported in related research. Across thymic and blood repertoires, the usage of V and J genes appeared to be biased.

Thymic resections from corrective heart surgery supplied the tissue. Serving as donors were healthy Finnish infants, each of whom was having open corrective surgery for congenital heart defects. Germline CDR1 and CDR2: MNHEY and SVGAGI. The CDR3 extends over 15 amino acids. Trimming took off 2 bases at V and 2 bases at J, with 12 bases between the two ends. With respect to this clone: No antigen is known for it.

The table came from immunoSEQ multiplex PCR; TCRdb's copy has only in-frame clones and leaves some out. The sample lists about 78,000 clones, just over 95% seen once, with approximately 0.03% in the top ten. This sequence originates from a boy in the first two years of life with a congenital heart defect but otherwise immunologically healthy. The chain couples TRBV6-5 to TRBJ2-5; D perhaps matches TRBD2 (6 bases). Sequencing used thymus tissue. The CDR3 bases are TGTGCCAGCAGTTACGCGGGAACGGGGCAAGAGACCCAGTACTTC. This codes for CASSYAGTGQETQYF.